Presented here are 2 T cell receptor beta chains from one specimen sequenced in a study of vaccination and CD4 T cells after COVID-19 (dated by TCRdb to the early 2020s). These receptors are not linked to any known antigen. The treatment or condition label, read with the paper, signifies: roughly 10-day PBMC culture with coronavirus spike peptide pools or control peptides (ViraFEST assay). The library was built by means of PCR. The instrument was an Illumina iSeq 100. DNA from cultured CD4+ T cells underwent TCR sequencing with the Oncomine TCR Beta short-read assay at the Johns Hopkins FTIC core. Starting from the raw public reads, TCRdb applied fastp trimming at Q25, assembled clones with MiXCR and retained in-frame beta chains. Records with the same CDR3 protein are collapsed into one entry carrying the most frequent genes and DNA. The sample contains roughly 9,000 distinct CDR3 sequences, 61% of them found a single time. The ten biggest clones cover roughly a quarter of the sample.

Material: CD4+ T cells from blood, cultured in vitro. The source is a human donor who had recovered from COVID-19.

The chain is built from TRBV6-1 and TRBJ2-7; D gene ambiguous. Per germline, CDR1 MNHNS and CDR2 SASEGT. The CDR3 extends over 12 amino acids. The ends were cut back, 2 bases at V and 4 bases at J, with 6 bases in the middle. For the CDR3, the DNA is TGTGCCAGCAGTGAACCTTTTTACGAGCAGTACTTC. Encoded protein: CASSEPFYEQYF.

This chain uses TRBV2 with TRBJ2-7; D is uncertain. The CDR3 is 14 residues long. Germline lookup yields CDR1 SNHLY and CDR2 FYNNEI. V shed 4 bases and J shed 0 bases, with 10 bases lying between them. CDR3 sequence (DNA): TGTGCCAGCAGTGCTAGGCTTAGCTCCTACGAGCAGTACTTC. Protein sequence: CASSARLSSYEQYF.